These 25 T cell receptor beta chains came from one sample sequenced in a study of Ad26.COV2.S vaccination and SARS-CoV-2 variants. Sequencing was performed with immunoSEQ multiplex PCR; in TCRdb, only in-frame clones are kept and a portion is missing. The sample lists some 640,000 clones, around 89% occurring once. Stated treatment: around 19 received Ad26.COV2.S at low or high dose, single or two shots; 5 received placebo; per-sample allocation not given. Day 63 after the first injection of vaccine or placebo was the sampling time. Here the sequenced sample was peripheral blood, taken in a trial of Ad26.COV2.S vaccine versus placebo. Source of these receptors: a person between 18 and 65 years old who received the Ad26.COV2.S COVID-19 vaccine or a placebo.

The genes are TRBV27 and TRBJ2-2; a weak D match, TRBD2 (5 bases). V lost 4 bases and J lost 4, with 13 bases in between. The germline gives CDR1 MNHEY, CDR2 SMNVEV (reference sequence). The CDR3 covers 15 residues. Here the CDR3 reads CASSSYFAGTGELFF. In DNA, the CDR3 is TGTGCCAGCAGTTCCTATTTCGCGGGCACCGGGGAGCTGTTTTTT.

This chain connects TRBV7-3 to TRBJ2-7, with D tentatively TRBD1 (8 bases). V gave up 5 bases and J gave up 4 bases, with 15 bases separating them. CDR3 size: 14 residues. Germline CDR1 and CDR2: SGHTA and FQGTGA. As DNA, the CDR3 is TGTGCCAGCAGCCCACAGGGGGGGCTTTACGAGCAGTACTTC. This sequence encodes CASSPQGGLYEQYF. The full variable domain, its missing parts supplied by reference TRBV7-3 and TRBJ2-7, is GAGVSQTPSNKVTEKGKYVELRCDPISGHTALYWYRQSLGQGPEFLIYFQGTGAADDSGLPNDRFFAVRPEGSVSTLKIQRTERGDSAVYLCASSPQGGLYEQYFGPGTRLTVT.

The CDR3 spells CASSQDLGGLAGARREDTQYF. Written as DNA, the CDR3 is TGCGCCAGCAGCCAAGATCTTGGGGGGCTAGCGGGGGCCCGGAGGGAGGATACGCAGTATTTT. This chain links TRBV4-3 with TRBJ2-3; 10 bases align to TRBD2. The CDR3 runs 21 residues. V trimming: 0 bases; J trimming: 6 bases; junction bases outside the gene matches: 21. Germline V gene data show CDR1 as LGHNA and CDR2 as YSLEER.

V usage is TRBV7-9 and J usage is TRBJ2-5; D possibly matches TRBD1 or TRBD2 (6 bases each). This CDR3 comprises 15 residues. Deletions cut 1 base from V and 8 bases from J, with 17 bases between. Germline V gene data show CDR1 as SEHNR and CDR2 as FQNEAQ (reference sequence). CDR3 region: CASSLGGAVRRTQYF. In nucleotides, the CDR3 is TGTGCCAGCAGCTTAGGGGGGGCCGTCCGGAGAACCCAGTACTTC.

The rearrangement joins TRBV18 to TRBJ2-1; tentative D call: TRBD1 (6 bases). V was shortened by 3 bases and J by 10 bases, with 10 bases between the two germline ends. Germline loops: CDR1 KGHSH, CDR2 LQKENI. The CDR3 length is 12 residues. CDR3 region: CASSPRGEEQFF. The CDR3 coding sequence is TGTGCCAGCTCACCCAGGGGTGAAGAGCAGTTCTTC.

The rearrangement links TRBV6-5 to TRBJ2-1; D is possibly TRBD2 (5 bases). Germline-derived CDR1 and CDR2 are MNHEY and SVGAGI. The CDR3 extends over 14 amino acids. Trimming cost V 5 bases and J 2 bases, with 10 bases left between them. The CDR3 region is CASSRRDPYNEQFF. The CDR3 nucleotides read TGTGCCAGCAGTCGTCGGGATCCCTACAATGAGCAGTTCTTC.

This chain joins TRBV5-1 and TRBJ2-6; D is uncertain. This CDR3 has 14 residues. Trimming took off 4 bases at V and 0 bases at J, with 5 bases between the two ends. Germline-derived CDR1 and CDR2 are SGHRS and YFSETQ. The CDR3 nucleotides are TGCGCCAGCAGCCAATACTCTGGGGCCAACGTCCTGACTTTC. It specifies CASSQYSGANVLTF.

This chain uses TRBV6-1 with TRBJ2-3; TRBD2 matches 8 bases. The CDR3 extends over 18 amino acids. V trimming: 2 bases; J trimming: 2 bases; junction bases outside the gene matches: 12. Germline CDR1 reads MNHNS; CDR2 reads SASEGT. The CDR3 nucleotides read TGTGCCAGCAGTGAATTTTTCGGGGGGGCCAGCCCCACAGATACGCAGTATTTT. Protein: CASSEFFGGASPTDTQYF.

As for this clone: Different DNA sequences within this sample yield the same CDR3. This chain uses TRBV6-5 with TRBJ2-5; 7 nucleotides line up with TRBD2. The CDR3 sequence is 14 residues long. V was clipped by 0 bases and J by 4 bases; unmatched bases: 2. Germline CDR1 and CDR2: MNHEY and SVGAGI. CDR3 residues: CASSYSVAGETQYF. The DNA for the CDR3 is TGTGCCAGCAGTTACTCGGTAGCGGGAGAGACCCAGTACTTC.

CDR3 loop: CASSTRETGANTEAFF. For the CDR3, the DNA is TGTGCCAGCAGCACAAGAGAAACAGGGGCGAACACTGAAGCTTTCTTT. The chain employs TRBV13 and TRBJ1-1; 7 bases are a match to TRBD1. V lost 5 bases and J lost 1; bases outside the gene matches: 10. Germline lookup yields CDR1 PRHDT and CDR2 FYEKMQ (reference sequence). The CDR3 extends over 16 amino acids.

In DNA, the CDR3 is TGTGCCAGCAGCTTAAGGGCGGCCGGGGCCAACGTCCTGACTTTC. It translates to CASSLRAAGANVLTF. This chain uses TRBV7-8 with TRBJ2-6; no clear D gene. V lost 2 bases and J 4 bases, leaving 9 bases between the germline ends. Per the germline V gene, CDR1 is SGHVS and CDR2 is FQNEAQ. CDR3 length equals 15 residues.

The table lists this clone with a count of one. V and J are TRBV29-1 and TRBJ1-1, with D possibly being TRBD1 (6 bases). V was shortened by 7 bases and J by 8 bases, with 14 bases between the two germline ends. The germline V gene encodes CDR1 SQVTM and CDR2 ANQGSEA. The CDR3 runs 11 residues. CDR3: CSGRQALEAFF. Here the CDR3 DNA reads TGCAGCGGTAGACAGGCCCTAGAAGCTTTCTTT.

Of note for this clone: Other nucleotide sequences from this sample produce the same CDR3. This chain connects TRBV6-5 to TRBJ2-7; TRBD1 matches at 9 bases. Germline CDR1 MNHEY, CDR2 SVGAGI. This CDR3 is built from 14 residues. Trimming removed 6 bases from V and 4 bases from J; junction bases left unmatched: 7. CDR3 bases: TGTGCCAGCAGCCCCGGGACAGGGAGATACGAGCAGTACTTC. Protein sequence: CASSPGTGRYEQYF.

V gene TRBV14 combines with J gene TRBJ2-7; TRBD1 is a possible D gene (5 bases). CDR3 size: 17 residues. The germline gives CDR1 SGHDN, CDR2 FVKESK. Trimming shortened V by 3 bases and J by 3 bases, and 21 bases separated the two germline ends. The CDR3 protein is CASSQPSGRDTNYEQYF. CDR3 in DNA: TGTGCCAGCAGCCAGCCATCCGGCAGGGATACGAACTACGAGCAGTACTTC.

This chain links TRBV11-3 with TRBJ1-1; D unresolved. This CDR3 contains 13 residues. V lost 1 base to trimming and J lost 1 base, with 4 bases between them. Germline assignment: CDR1 SGHNT and CDR2 YENEEA. CDR3 sequence reads: CASSLVTNTEAFF. CDR3 nucleotides: TGTGCCAGCAGCTTAGTAACGAACACTGAAGCTTTCTTT. Supplemented by reference TRBV11-3 and TRBJ1-1, the full variable domain reads EAGVVQSPRYKIIEKKQPVAFWCNPISGHNTLYWYLQNLGQGPELLIRYENEEAVDDSQLPKDRFSAERLKGVDSTLKIQPAELGDSAVYLCASSLVTNTEAFFGQGTRLTVV.

This chain links TRBV7-9 with TRBJ2-4; 9 nucleotides match TRBD1. The ends lost 3 bases at V and 4 bases at J; junction bases unmatched: 7. The CDR3 is 16 amino acids. The germline CDR1 and CDR2 sequences are SEHNR and FQNEAQ (reference sequence). CDR3 nucleotides: TGTGCCAGCAGCTTTTTCGGCGGGACAGGGAAAAACATTCAGTACTTC. Translating gives CASSFFGGTGKNIQYF.

This clone was recorded a few times. The V gene is TRBV15, the J gene TRBJ2-3; no clear D. Germline CDR1 reads LNHNV; CDR2 reads YYDKDF (reference sequence). This CDR3 has 16 amino acids. V gave up 5 bases and J gave up 3 bases, with 18 bases separating them. The CDR3 here is CATSLGTRRSTDTQYF. CDR3 DNA sequence: TGTGCCACCAGCCTCGGCACCAGGAGATCAACAGATACGCAGTATTTT. Using reference TRBV15 and TRBJ2-3 for the parts outside the CDR3, the full variable domain is DAMVIQNPRYQVTQFGKPVTLSCSQTLNHNVMYWYQQKSSQAPKLLFHYYDKDFNNEADTPDNFQSRRPNTSFCFLDIRSPGLGDTAMYLCATSLGTRRSTDTQYFGPGTRLTVL.

Concerning this clone: A much larger clonotype is one base distant, so this may be a read error. The chain uses TRBV6-5 and TRBJ2-2; D is tentatively TRBD1 or TRBD2 (5 bases each). The V end was cut by 6 bases, the J end by 1 base, with 12 bases between. CDR3 length: 15 residues. Germline loops: CDR1 MNHEY, CDR2 SVGAGI. The CDR3 nucleotides are TGTGCCAGCAGGGCCGGGACGGAGAACACCGGGGAGCTGTTTTTT. Encoded protein: CASRAGTENTGELFF.

This rearrangement joins TRBV24-1 to TRBJ2-2; D unresolved. This CDR3 comprises 13 residues. Trimming took off 6 bases at V and 4 bases at J, with 8 bases between the two ends. Germline V gene lookup returns CDR1 KGHDR and CDR2 SFDVKD. The CDR3 sequence is CATSHASTGELFF. The CDR3 DNA reads TGTGCCACCAGTCACGCTAGCACCGGGGAGCTGTTTTTT.

This clone was picked up a small number of times. The chain joins TRBV7-7 to TRBJ2-3, with TRBD2 identical over 11 bases. Germline lookup yields CDR1 SSHAT and CDR2 FNYEAQ (reference sequence). This CDR3 is built from 15 residues. V dropped 5 bases and J dropped 4; count of bases not matched to a gene: 5. DNA for the CDR3: TGTGCCAGCAGCCTTAGCGGGGGGGCGGCAGATACGCAGTATTTT. Translation gives CASSLSGGAADTQYF.

The chain uses TRBV4-2 and TRBJ2-7; 10 bases align to TRBD2. After removal of 2 bases from V and 0 bases from J, the junction contained 4 bases not matched to a gene. Germline CDR1 LGHNA, CDR2 YNFKEQ. The CDR3 is 16 residues long. CDR3 coding DNA: TGTGCCAGCAGCCAACTAGCGGGAGAGCGCTCCTACGAGCAGTACTTC. This sequence encodes CASSQLAGERSYEQYF.

The rearrangement uses TRBV30 and TRBJ1-1; D gene unclear. Trimming took off 4 bases at V and 5 bases at J, with 14 bases between the two ends. The CDR3 totals 13 residues. Germline CDR1 and CDR2: GTSNPN and SVGIG (reference sequence). As DNA, the CDR3 is TGTGCCTGGATGATCGGCGCGGGGACTGAAGCTTTCTTT. Residues: CAWMIGAGTEAFF.

The chain couples TRBV3-1 (or the pseudogene TRBV3-2) to TRBJ1-1; TRBD1 might be the D (5 bases). The CDR3 runs 13 residues. Trimming removed 1 base at V and 6 bases at J, with 9 bases between. Germline CDR1 is LGHDT and CDR2 is YNNKEL (reference sequence). The CDR3 sequence: CASSQVRGAEAFF. CDR3 sequence (DNA): TGTGCCAGCAGCCAAGTGAGGGGCGCTGAAGCTTTCTTT.

The genes are TRBV7-9 and TRBJ1-1, with 7 bases identical to TRBD1. In germline, CDR1 is SEHNR, CDR2 FQNEAQ (reference sequence). The CDR3 sequence is 14 residues long. V lost 0 bases to trimming and J lost 4 bases; unmatched junction nucleotides: 2. CDR3: CASSLATGRTEAFF. The CDR3 DNA follows: TGTGCCAGCAGCTTAGCGACAGGGCGCACTGAAGCTTTCTTT.

This chain uses TRBV10-1 with TRBJ2-7; D not resolved. This CDR3 spans 14 amino acids. The germline V gene encodes CDR1 WNHNN and CDR2 SYGVQD (reference sequence). The ends were cut back, 7 bases at V and 0 bases at J, with 13 bases in the middle. CDR3 DNA: TGCGCCAGCAAAATCATACTGGGCTCCTACGAGCAGTACTTC. Protein: CASKIILGSYEQYF.